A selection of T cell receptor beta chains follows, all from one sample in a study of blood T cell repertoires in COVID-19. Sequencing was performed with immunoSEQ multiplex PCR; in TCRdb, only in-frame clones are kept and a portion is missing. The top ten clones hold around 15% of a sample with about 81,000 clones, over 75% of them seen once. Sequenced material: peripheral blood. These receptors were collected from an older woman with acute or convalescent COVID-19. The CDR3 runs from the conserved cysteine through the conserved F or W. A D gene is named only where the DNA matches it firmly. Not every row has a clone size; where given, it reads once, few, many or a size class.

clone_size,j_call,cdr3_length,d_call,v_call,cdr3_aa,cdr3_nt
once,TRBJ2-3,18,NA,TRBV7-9,CASSPNSLRGRGLGTQYF,TGTGCCAGCAGCCCTAACAGCTTGCGGGGGCGAGGGCTGGGTACGCAGTATTTT
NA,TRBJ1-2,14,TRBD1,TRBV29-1,CSVARDRGNYGYTF,TGCAGCGTTGCCCGGGACAGGGGGAACTATGGCTACACCTTC
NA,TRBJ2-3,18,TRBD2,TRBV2,CASKSGTSGRPHGDTQYF,TGTGCCAGCAAGTCCGGGACTAGCGGGAGACCTCACGGGGATACGCAGTATTTT
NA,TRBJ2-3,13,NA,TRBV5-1,CASSFYGADTQYF,TGCGCCAGCAGCTTTTACGGGGCAGATACGCAGTATTTT
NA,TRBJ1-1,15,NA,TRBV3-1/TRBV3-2,CASSQQTLRGTEAFF,TGTGCCAGCAGCCAACAGACACTTAGAGGGACTGAAGCTTTCTTT
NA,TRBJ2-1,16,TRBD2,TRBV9,CASSVVAAGGDNEQFF,TGTGCCAGCAGCGTAGTGGCAGCGGGAGGGGACAATGAGCAGTTCTTC
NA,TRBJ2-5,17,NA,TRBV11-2,CASSLGPDVSSRETQYF,TGTGCCAGCAGCTTGGGGCCTGATGTGAGTTCCCGAGAGACCCAGTACTTC
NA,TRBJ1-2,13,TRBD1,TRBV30,CAWGTGGDGGYTF,TGTGCCTGGGGTACAGGGGGCGATGGAGGCTACACCTTC
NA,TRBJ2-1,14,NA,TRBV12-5,CASGLGGLYDEQFF,TGTGCTAGTGGTTTGGGGGGACTGTACGATGAGCAGTTCTTC
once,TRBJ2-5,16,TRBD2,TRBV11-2,CASSLGAGGPVGTQYF,TGTGCCAGCAGCTTAGGGGCGGGAGGGCCAGTCGGGACCCAGTACTTC
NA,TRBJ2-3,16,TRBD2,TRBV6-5,CASSWNRAGETDTQYF,TGTGCCAGCAGTTGGAATAGAGCGGGAGAGACAGATACGCAGTATTTT
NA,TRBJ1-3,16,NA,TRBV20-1,CSAIEFNRVAGNTIYF,TGCAGTGCTATTGAGTTCAACAGGGTGGCTGGAAACACCATATATTTT
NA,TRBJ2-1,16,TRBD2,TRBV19,CASSIGGSRDYNEQFF,TGTGCCAGTAGTATTGGCGGGAGTCGGGATTACAATGAGCAGTTCTTC
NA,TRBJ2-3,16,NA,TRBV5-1,CASSLESGGRSDTQYF,TGCGCCAGCAGCTTGGAGTCAGGGGGGAGGTCAGATACGCAGTATTTT
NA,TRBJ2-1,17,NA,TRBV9,CASSVDDSGSSYNEQFF,TGTGCCAGCAGCGTAGATGATAGCGGAAGCTCCTACAATGAGCAGTTCTTC
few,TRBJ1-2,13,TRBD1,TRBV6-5,CASSDRGRDDYTF,TGTGCCAGCAGCGACAGGGGGCGCGACGACTACACCTTC
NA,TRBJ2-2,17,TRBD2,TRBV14,CASSPRTSGTNTGELFF,TGTGCCAGCAGCCCGCGGACTAGCGGGACGAACACCGGGGAGCTGTTTTTT
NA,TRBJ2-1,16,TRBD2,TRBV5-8,CASSLTSGFSYNEQFF,TGTGCCAGCAGCTTGACTAGCGGGTTTTCCTACAATGAGCAGTTCTTC
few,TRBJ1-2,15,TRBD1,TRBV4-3,CASSQDVQGAVGYTF,TGCGCCAGCAGCCAAGATGTACAGGGGGCCGTCGGCTACACCTTC
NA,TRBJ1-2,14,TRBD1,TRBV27,CASQPGQGSYGYTF,TGTGCCAGCCAACCGGGACAGGGGAGCTATGGCTACACCTTC
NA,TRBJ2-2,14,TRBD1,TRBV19,CASGGQGVTGELFF,TGTGCCAGTGGGGGACAGGGGGTCACCGGGGAGCTGTTTTTT
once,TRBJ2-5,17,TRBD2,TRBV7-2,CASSLSSGASGGKTQYF,TGTGCCAGCAGCTTATCATCCGGGGCTAGCGGGGGTAAGACCCAGTACTTC
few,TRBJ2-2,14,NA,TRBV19,CASSKGQGTGELFF,TGTGCCAGTAGCAAGGGGCAGGGCACCGGGGAGCTGTTTTTT
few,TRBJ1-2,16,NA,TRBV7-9,CASSLAGGGHSYGYTF,TGTGCCAGCAGCTTAGCTGGGGGGGGGCACAGCTATGGCTACACCTTC
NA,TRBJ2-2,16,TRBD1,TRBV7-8,CASSPGTGSGTGELFF,TGTGCCAGCAGCCCTGGGACAGGGTCGGGCACCGGGGAGCTGTTTTTT
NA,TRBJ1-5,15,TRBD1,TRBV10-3,CATNRGQNSNQPQHF,TGTGCCACCAACAGGGGACAGAATAGCAATCAGCCCCAGCATTTT
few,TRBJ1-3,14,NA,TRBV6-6,CAGAQAGSGNTIYF,TGTGCCGGCGCCCAGGCAGGCTCTGGAAACACCATATATTTT
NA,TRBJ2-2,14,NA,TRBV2,CASSPLRETGELFF,TGTGCCAGCAGCCCCTTAAGAGAAACCGGGGAGCTGTTTTTT
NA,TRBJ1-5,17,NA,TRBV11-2,CASSLGTGTHSNQPQHF,TGTGCCAGCAGCTTGGGGACCGGGACTCATAGCAATCAGCCCCAGCATTTT
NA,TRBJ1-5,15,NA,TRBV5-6,CASSLRTVSNQPQHF,TGTGCCAGCAGCTTGAGGACAGTTAGCAATCAGCCCCAGCATTTT
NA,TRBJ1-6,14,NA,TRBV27,CASSLGPWDSPLHF,TGTGCCAGCAGTTTAGGGCCGTGGGATTCACCCCTCCACTTT
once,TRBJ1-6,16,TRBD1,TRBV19,CASSISVQDRASPLHF,TGTGCCAGTAGTATCTCGGTACAAGACAGGGCTTCACCCCTCCACTTT
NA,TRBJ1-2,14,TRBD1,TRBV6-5,CASSYLSRGDGYTF,TGTGCCAGCAGTTACCTCTCCAGGGGGGATGGCTACACCTTC
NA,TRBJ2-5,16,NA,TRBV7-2,CASSLGSAAVQETQYF,TGTGCCAGCAGCTTAGGAAGCGCAGCGGTCCAAGAGACCCAGTACTTC
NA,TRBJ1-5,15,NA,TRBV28,CASSSSGGRGQPQHF,TGTGCCAGCAGTTCTAGCGGCGGGCGAGGTCAGCCCCAGCATTTT
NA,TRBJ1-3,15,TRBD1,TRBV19,CASSPQGDSGNTIYF,TGTGCCAGCAGCCCACAGGGGGACTCTGGAAACACCATATATTTT
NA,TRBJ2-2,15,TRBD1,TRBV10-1,CASLKGQEDTGELFF,TGCGCCAGCCTCAAAGGACAGGAGGACACCGGGGAGCTGTTTTTT
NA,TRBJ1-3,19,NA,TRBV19,CASSVRQDPVLRSGNTIYF,TGTGCCAGTAGTGTGAGACAGGATCCCGTGCTCCGCTCTGGAAACACCATATATTTT
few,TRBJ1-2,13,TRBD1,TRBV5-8,CASSLKQGNGYTF,TGTGCCAGCAGCTTGAAACAGGGGAACGGCTACACCTTC
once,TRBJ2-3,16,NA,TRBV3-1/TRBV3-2,CASSQGIVGGTDTQYF,TGTGCCAGCAGCCAAGGTATCGTGGGAGGCACAGATACGCAGTATTTT
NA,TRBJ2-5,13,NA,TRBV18,CASSPGQIETQYF,TGTGCCAGCTCACCAGGGCAGATAGAGACCCAGTACTTC
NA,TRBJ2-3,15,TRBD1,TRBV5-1,CASSLGDRVVDTQYF,TGCGCCAGCAGCTTGGGGGACAGGGTTGTAGATACGCAGTATTTT